This T cell receptor beta chain is drawn from a study of healthy donors' naive CD4 and CD8 T cells (dated by TCRdb to the mid-2010s). Regarding the study in general: Donors were selected to cover three age groups (20-25, 40-50 and 60-70 years, over 5 each), with a mean age of around 45, and half of the donors were female. The study sequenced rearranged TCR alpha and beta chains from naive CD4+ and CD8+ T cells to test how TCR variation relates to lineage commitment. The peripheral blood mononuclear cells came from some 18 individuals who were healthy and unrelated. For TCR alpha, a new primer set was designed to cover all functional IMGT alpha gene variants, and all other steps followed the beta-chain workflow. Donors were HLA-typed by sequencing at HLA-A, -B, -C, -DRB1, -DQB1 and -DPB1 using the SBTexcellerator protocol, an ABI3130xl analyzer and SBTengine software.

TCRdb records 454 GS FLX Titanium as the sequencer. A previously published linear amplification protocol was used to build the TCR libraries, starting from approximately 500 ng of total RNA. Sequencing was carried out on the Roche/454 Genome Sequencer using Titanium chemistry. As for how the authors treated the data: From roughly five of the healthy donors, a total of approximately 80,000 rearranged TCR alpha transcripts were sequenced. Unique TCR clonotypes were defined by the CDR3 junction under IMGT nomenclature, and duplicate transcripts were removed. In R 2.13.0, logistic regression modeled CD4 versus CD8 status on V and J genes, adjusting for donor effects, with Bonferroni correction for multiple testing. Through fastp at Q25 and MiXCR, TCRdb rebuilt clones from the public reads, retaining in-frame beta chains. Rows are unified per CDR3 protein, each entry keeping the most common DNA and genes. TCRdb's processing, not the authors' own work, is the source of the V and J calls. The sample table holds 180,000 or so distinct CDR3 sequences, of which nearly 75% were seen once. The biggest ten clones account for 2% to 2.5% of the sample.

Cells with a CD4+CD8-CD45RO-CD45RA+ profile were isolated by FACS and defined as naive CD4+ T cells, and those with a CD8+CD4-CD45RA+CD27bright profile were defined as naive CD8+ T cells. Antibodies against CD4 (RPA-T4), CD8 (SK1), CD27 (O323), CD45RA (HI100) and CD45RO (UCHL1) were used for sorting. Concerning this clonotype itself: No antigen is known for it. It has no much larger one-base neighbor in the sample; base qualities were not kept.

Points the paper makes about the study in general: Bias between naive CD4+ and CD8+ cells was reportedly observed for most V and J gene segments, consistently across donors and independently of HLA genotype. In both chains, CD4+ lineage was linked to a positively charged CDR3, whereas CD8+ lineage was linked to a negatively charged CDR3. The study did not directly address whether homeostatic proliferation of naive T cells might have biased the repertoire. Because the alpha and beta chains were sequenced in bulk, pairing them was not possible, and so effects of the combined chains went unevaluated. About 14% of the variance in CD4/CD8 propensity appeared to be explained jointly by V genes, J genes and CDR3 charge, in a largely additive manner.

The sample was naive CD4+ and CD8+ T cells sorted from blood, pooled from several donors. The label giving this sample's cell subset or site can be read as: FACS-sorted naive CD4+ (CD45RO-CD45RA+) and naive CD8+ (CD45RA+CD27bright) T cells. This TCR came from a pool of human donors in good health; the sample pools cells from several healthy donors.

The CDR3 protein is CASSLLGGNEETQYF. Read as DNA, the sequence is TGCGCCAGCAGCTTACTGGGGGGCAACGAAGAGACCCAGTACTTC. The rearrangement combines TRBV5-1 with TRBJ2-5, with a tentative D call of TRBD1 or TRBD2, each matching 6 bases. Relative to germline, V is 2 bases shorter and J is 3 bases shorter, with 14 bases between their ends. The germline V gene specifies SGHRS as CDR1 and YFSETQ as CDR2. The CDR3 contains 15 residues, cysteine and phenylalanine counted. The only DNA kept is the CDR3, 45 bases in frame from the first base.